The entry below gives a single TCR beta chain sequence along with its context. Which antigen it targets is not known. No much larger clone is present one base from it, and per-base qualities are unavailable. This sample is drawn from a study of blood T cell repertoires in COVID-19 (dated by TCRdb to about 2020). Looking at the study overall: Collaborator samples came from the United States, Italy and Spain and covered acute and convalescent phases of COVID-19. The repertoires were released in a freely available public database meant as a resource for research on the immune response to SARS-CoV-2. HLA class I and class II types, where available, came from metadata supplied by the sample provider rather than from assay-based typing. The material from the prospective study consisted of cDNA or gDNA derived from T cells, B-cell-depleted T cells, or PBMCs. Nearly every sample came with metadata listing a de-identified subject ID, COVID-19 status, age in years and sex. Subjects who had been exposed to COVID-19, were actively infected with it, or had recovered from it provided the deeply sampled blood TCRbeta repertoires that made up the dataset. Samples came from the ongoing ImmuneRACE study (first 160 participants) plus 1,254 subjects from 6 global collaborators. General findings and caveats noted by the study authors: How much clinical and demographic metadata was included differed by source and by participant, and the metadata was provided uncurated.

Collaborating institutions collected whole blood in K2EDTA tubes following their own protocols. For TCRbeta analysis, collaborator samples were shipped as frozen whole blood, as isolated PBMCs, or as DNA extracted from either sample type. The germline V gene provides CDR1 SGHRS and CDR2 YFSETQ. Counted from cysteine to phenylalanine, this CDR3 has 16 amino acids. The CDR3 DNA has 48 bases and is translated from base 1. V is shortened by 4 bases, J by 0 bases, and the region joining them spans 11 bases. TCRbeta CDR3 regions were amplified from genomic DNA by means of the immunoSEQ Assay, a bias-controlled multiplex PCR. From the authors' description of their analysis: Nucleated cell counts per sample were estimated from amplification of reference gene primers within the assay. To quantify the absolute abundance of each unique TCRbeta CDR3 rearrangement, sequence reads were collapsed and filtered. For each sample, productive Simpson clonality was calculated by taking the square root of Simpson's diversity index across productive rearrangements. The clones in this table, taken by TCRdb from immuneACCESS, are in-frame only. Not every clone is retained; where verified, under half of the shortfall comes from an unresolved V gene, and the cause of the rest is unknown. V and J calls and clone size are as listed in that table; D and trimming were resolved from the DNA. Counted in this sample were about 200,000 clones; around 87% of them appeared once. The ten largest clones take up 3% to 3.5% of the sample.

This chain joins TRBV5-1 to TRBJ1-6; D gene: possibly TRBD1, on 6 matching bases. The TCR comes from a man between 60 and 75 years old with acute or convalescent COVID-19. The specimen sequenced was peripheral blood. The CDR3 loop reads CASSQTGSSYNSPLHF. The DNA is as follows: TGCGCCAGCAGCCAGACAGGTAGCTCCTATAATTCACCCCTCCACTTT.